This T cell receptor (beta chain) was sequenced during a study of blood T cell repertoires in COVID-19. As for the study in general: PBMCs, B-cell-depleted T cells, or T cells provided the cDNA or gDNA that made up the material.

The V gene end was trimmed by 0 bases and the J gene end by 9 bases; junction bases not matched to a gene: 7. This CDR3 is 16 amino acids long. Germline V CDR1 and CDR2: MGHRA, YSYEKL. Participants came from fewer than 25 US areas, aged roughly 18 to 95 years. Authors' analysis steps: By means of reference gene primer amplification, nucleated cell counts were estimated. Profiling relied on immunoSEQ multiplex PCR, and the TCRdb table lists in-frame clones only, not all of them. D and trimming come from the DNA, and the V and J calls and clone size come from that table. The sample has fewer than 350,000 clones, approximately 90% seen once.

The receptor was isolated from a woman between 25 and 40 years old with acute COVID-19. The chain recombines TRBV4-1 with TRBJ1-5; the match to TRBD1 covers 11 bases. The sample comprised PBMCs or T cells enriched from blood (not recorded which). In nucleotides, the CDR3 is TGCGCCAGCAGCCAAGAGGGACAGGGGGTTGTTCTGCCCCAGCATTTT. Protein product: CASSQEGQGVVLPQHF.